Listed below are T cell receptor beta chains from one sample, sequenced in a study of shared clonotypes between healthy human individuals. Measured with immunoSEQ multiplex PCR; TCRdb has only the in-frame clones, and not every one. Among 330,000 or so clones listed, roughly 70% were seen once. Sample: memory CD4+ T cells sorted from blood. These receptors originate from a man under 40 in good health. The CDR3 runs from the conserved cysteine through the conserved F or W. D genes are given only for firm matches. Rows may omit the clone size; those that give it use once, few, many or a size class.

J gene,V gene,D gene,clone size,CDR3 DNA,CDR3 protein
TRBJ1-2,TRBV5-1,NA,NA,TGCGCCAGCAGCTTAAGGGGAAACTATGGCTACACCTTC,CASSLRGNYGYTF
TRBJ1-5,TRBV6-1,TRBD1,NA,TGTGCCAGCAGTGATGCAGGGGGGCTACAGCCCCAGCATTTT,CASSDAGGLQPQHF
TRBJ2-2,TRBV9,NA,NA,TGTGCCAGCAGCGTAGGGTGGGGGCCCGGGGAGCTGTTTTTT,CASSVGWGPGELFF
TRBJ1-1,TRBV5-1,TRBD1,NA,TGCGCCAGCAGCAGAGACAGGGCGAACACTGAAGCTTTCTTT,CASSRDRANTEAFF
TRBJ2-6,TRBV5-1,NA,NA,TGCGCCAGCAGCTTGGCCCGGGCCGGTTCTGGGGCCAACGTCCTGACTTTC,CASSLARAGSGANVLTF
TRBJ2-3,TRBV18,NA,NA,TGTGCCAGCTCACCAGTTAGCGGTCTCACAGATACGCAGTATTTT,CASSPVSGLTDTQYF
TRBJ1-5,TRBV7-2,NA,NA,TGTGCCAGCAGCGCCCACAGGGAGAGGCAGCCCCAGCATTTT,CASSAHRERQPQHF
TRBJ2-1,TRBV29-1,NA,NA,TGCAGCGCCTTACGCCAGGGGAGTAGGAATGAGCAGTTCTTC,CSALRQGSRNEQFF
TRBJ2-2,TRBV5-1,TRBD2,NA,TGCGCCAGCATTCCAGCGGGGTCGTCGAGCGGGGAGCTGTTTTTT,CASIPAGSSSGELFF
TRBJ2-3,TRBV28,NA,NA,TGTGCCAGCAGTCTCACCGGGACCAGAACAGATACGCAGTATTTT,CASSLTGTRTDTQYF
TRBJ2-6,TRBV11-2,NA,NA,TGTGCCAGCAGCTTAATCTTCTCTGGGGCCAACGTCCTGACTTTC,CASSLIFSGANVLTF
TRBJ1-5,TRBV5-1,TRBD1,NA,TGCGCCAGCAGCCCTACGACAGGGGGCAATCAGCCCCAGCATTTT,CASSPTTGGNQPQHF
TRBJ2-4,TRBV29-1,NA,many,TGCAGCGTTGAAGGTATTGACATTCAGTACTTC,CSVEGIDIQYF
TRBJ2-3,TRBV7-2,TRBD1,few,TGTGCCAGCAGCCCCGTGAGGGACAGGCTCACAGATACGCAGTATTTT,CASSPVRDRLTDTQYF
TRBJ2-3,TRBV18,TRBD2,NA,TGTGCCAGCTCACCGCGCCTCGCTGCGGGAGCTGATACGCAGTATTTT,CASSPRLAAGADTQYF
TRBJ2-3,TRBV19,NA,many,TGTGCCAGTAGTATGCAGGGCCCCTCCACAGATACGCAGTATTTT,CASSMQGPSTDTQYF
TRBJ2-7,TRBV28,NA,once,TGTGCCAGCAGCCTCCCGGGGGCCGCCTACGAGCAGTACTTC,CASSLPGAAYEQYF
TRBJ1-5,TRBV19,TRBD1,few,TGTGCCAGTATGGGGGACAGCTTCAATCAGCCCCAGCATTTT,CASMGDSFNQPQHF
TRBJ2-5,TRBV2,NA,NA,TGTGCCAGCAGCTCCCAACGGGAGACCCAGTACTTC,CASSSQRETQYF
TRBJ2-1,TRBV6-5,NA,many,TGTGCCAGCACTTTTCGCGGGCCCCACAATGAGCAGTTCTTC,CASTFRGPHNEQFF
TRBJ1-5,TRBV5-1,NA,NA,TGCGCCAGCAGCTTGGACTCTTACGGGGAGGGGACCCAGCATTTT,CASSLDSYGEGTQHF
TRBJ2-2,TRBV9,TRBD1,NA,TGTGCCAGCAGCGCCCGACAGGGGCTTCGGACCGGGGAGCTGTTTTTT,CASSARQGLRTGELFF
TRBJ2-2,TRBV6-4,NA,once,TGTGCCTCCAACGACACCTCGTGCACCGGGGAGCTGTTTTTT,CASNDTSCTGELFF
TRBJ1-2,TRBV6-5,NA,NA,TGTGCCAGCAGTTACTCGAATATAGAGGGTAGGGATGGCTACACCTTC,CASSYSNIEGRDGYTF
TRBJ2-1,TRBV29-1,NA,NA,TGCAGCGTTGATCTGGACGGGGTCGCCAATGAGCAGTTCTTC,CSVDLDGVANEQFF
TRBJ1-2,TRBV6-5,TRBD1,once,TGTGCCAGCAGTCCCAGGACAGGGAGCTATGGCTACACCTTC,CASSPRTGSYGYTF
TRBJ2-3,TRBV7-3,NA,NA,TGTGCCAGCAGCTTAAAAGGTGCTCTAACTACAGGAGATACGCAGTATTTT,CASSLKGALTTGDTQYF
TRBJ1-2,TRBV9,TRBD1,NA,TGTGCCAGCAGCGTAGTCCCCACAGGGGAAGGTGGCTACACCTTC,CASSVVPTGEGGYTF
TRBJ1-5,TRBV19,NA,once,TGTGCCAGACATCAGCCCCAGCATTTT,CARHQPQHF
TRBJ1-2,TRBV2,NA,NA,TGTGCCAGCAGTGAATATCAGGACCCTAACTATGGCTACACCTTC,CASSEYQDPNYGYTF
TRBJ1-1,TRBV30,TRBD1,few,TGTGCCTGGAGTCCTGGGACAGTTAACACTGAAGCTTTCTTT,CAWSPGTVNTEAFF
TRBJ1-1,TRBV6-5,NA,NA,TGTGCCAGCAGTTGGCGGGCGGGGAACACTGAAGCTTTCTTT,CASSWRAGNTEAFF
TRBJ1-2,TRBV28,TRBD1,NA,TGTGCCAGCAGACAGGGGGGGGATAACTATGGCTACACCTTC,CASRQGGDNYGYTF
TRBJ2-3,TRBV11-3,NA,NA,TGTGCCAGCAGCTTACAGGGATCAGATACGCAGTATTTT,CASSLQGSDTQYF
TRBJ1-4,TRBV7-8,NA,NA,TGTGCCAGCAGCTTATTTCCCGCAACTAATGAAAAACTGTTTTTT,CASSLFPATNEKLFF
TRBJ2-1,TRBV29-1,TRBD2,NA,TGCAGCGTTGAGGGTAGCGGGAGGGGGTACTACAATGAGCAGTTCTTC,CSVEGSGRGYYNEQFF
TRBJ2-1,TRBV10-1,TRBD2,NA,TGCGCCAGCAGTGATTCCGGGACTAGCCTCAATGAGCAGTTCTTC,CASSDSGTSLNEQFF
TRBJ2-1,TRBV10-1,TRBD2,NA,TGCGCCAGCAGGGGCGGGAGGAGTTCTGGTGAGCAGTTCTTC,CASRGGRSSGEQFF
TRBJ2-2,TRBV5-1,TRBD2,once,TGCGCCAGCAGCTTGGGAGCGGGAGAGGGCGGGGAGCTGTTTTTT,CASSLGAGEGGELFF
TRBJ1-1,TRBV6-6,NA,NA,TGTGCCAGCAGTTACTCGAAACCGAGGGGAGGCACTGAAGCTTTCTTT,CASSYSKPRGGTEAFF
TRBJ2-2,TRBV7-2,TRBD2,once,TGTGCCAGCAGCTTCAGCGGGAAGAACACCGGGGAGCTGTTTTTT,CASSFSGKNTGELFF
TRBJ2-7,TRBV5-1,TRBD2,many,TGCGCCAGCAGCTTGGGGACTAGCCGCCACGAGCAGTACTTC,CASSLGTSRHEQYF
TRBJ2-3,TRBV7-3,TRBD2,NA,TGTGCCAGCTCGGGAGGGCAAGGAGGCACAGATACGCAGTATTTT,CASSGGQGGTDTQYF
TRBJ2-7,TRBV28,NA,NA,TGTGCCAGCAGTACCCATCCCTACGAGCAGTACTTC,CASSTHPYEQYF
TRBJ2-5,TRBV5-8,TRBD2,NA,TGTGCCAGCAGCTTGGGACTAGCGGGAGAAGAGACCCAGTACTTC,CASSLGLAGEETQYF
TRBJ2-1,TRBV25-1,TRBD2,NA,TGTGCCAGTAGGGGACTAGCGGGGCATGAAGAGCTTGACAATGAGCAGTTCTTC,CASRGLAGHEELDNEQFF
TRBJ2-2,TRBV28,TRBD2,once,TGTGCCAGCAGACAGCGGACTAGCACTGCCGGGGAGCTGTTTTTT,CASRQRTSTAGELFF
TRBJ2-1,TRBV7-2,NA,NA,TGTGCCAGCAGCTTAGGGCGATATGAGCAGTTCTTC,CASSLGRYEQFF
TRBJ2-5,TRBV4-3,NA,NA,TGCGCCAGCAGCCAAGAAAGTCCTGTCCTCGGGGTCCAAGAGACCCAGTACTTC,CASSQESPVLGVQETQYF
TRBJ2-1,TRBV7-9,NA,NA,TGTGCCAGCAGTCGGGACTTCTCCTACAATGAGCAGTTCTTC,CASSRDFSYNEQFF
TRBJ2-3,TRBV29-1,NA,NA,TGCAGCGTTGACCGCACAGATACGCAGTATTTT,CSVDRTDTQYF
TRBJ2-5,TRBV5-1,NA,few,TGCGCCAGCAGCTTGGCCGGCGGGTCGATCCTAGAGACCCAGTACTTC,CASSLAGGSILETQYF